This is a list of T cell receptor beta chains from one sample in a study of CD8+CD57+ T cells in acquired aplastic anemia. From the reads, TCRdb called clonotypes with MiXCR, one entry per CDR3 protein. The sample consists of fewer than 250,000 distinct CDR3 sequences, 54% of them appearing once. The sequenced material came from sorted CD4+, CD8+, or CD8+CD57+ T cells (not recorded which) from PBMCs. These receptors were obtained from a human donor in good health, serving as a control. Both conserved end residues are part of each CDR3. D genes are given only for firm matches. Size is omitted from some rows. Given values are once, few, many or a class for expanded clones.

>NA|TRBJ2-5|NA|TRBV5-1
TGCGCCAGCAGCTCCCCGGGGGGCACGGAGACCCAGTACTTC
CASSSPGGTETQYF
>NA|TRBJ2-1|TRBD2|TRBV7-9
TGTGCCAGCAGCTCAGGGACTAGCGGCGGGGAGCAGTTCTTC
CASSSGTSGGEQFF
>few|TRBJ1-1|NA|TRBV6-1
TGTGCCAGCAGGGGTGGGGGGAGCACTGAAGCTTTCTTT
CASRGGGSTEAFF
>many|TRBJ1-2|NA|TRBV6-2/TRBV6-3
TGTGCCAGCAGTTACTCTGGGACTCTCTATGGCTACACCTTC
CASSYSGTLYGYTF
>many|TRBJ2-7|NA|TRBV18
TGTGCCAGCTCACCGAGGGTTTATATCTACGAGCAGTACTTC
CASSPRVYIYEQYF
>NA|TRBJ1-3|NA|TRBV30
TGTGCCTGGACCCGCCCAGGTCTCTCTGGAAACACCATATATTTT
CAWTRPGLSGNTIYF
>NA|TRBJ1-6|TRBD1|TRBV19
TGTGTCAGCCAAAAGTCAGGGACAGCAAATTCACCCCTCCACTTT
CVSQKSGTANSPLHF
>NA|TRBJ2-5|TRBD2|TRBV5-5
TGTGCCAGCAGCTACCCGGGACTAGCGGAAAAAGAGACCCAGTACTTC
CASSYPGLAEKETQYF
>NA|TRBJ2-7|TRBD2|TRBV19
TGTGCCAGTAGTACTGGGACTAGCGCGATCTACGAGCAGTACTTC
CASSTGTSAIYEQYF
>NA|TRBJ2-1|TRBD1|TRBV5-1
TGCGCCAGCAGCCCCGGGACAGGGGGCCATGAGCAGTTCTTC
CASSPGTGGHEQFF
>many|TRBJ2-1|TRBD2|TRBV5-8
TGTGCCAGCAGCTTTAGCGGGGGGGGGAACAATGAGCAGTTCTTC
CASSFSGGGNNEQFF
>NA|TRBJ2-3|TRBD2|TRBV10-3
TGTGCCATCAGTGAGTCGACAACGGCGGGGGGCACAGATACGCAGTATTTT
CAISESTTAGGTDTQYF
>NA|TRBJ2-7|TRBD2|TRBV7-2
TGTGCCAGCAGCTTACTAGCGGCCTTAACCTACGAGCAGTACTTC
CASSLLAALTYEQYF
>many|TRBJ1-1|NA|TRBV24-1
TGTGCCACCAGTGGCATGTCTGGTGGCTGGGACACTGAAGCTTTCTTT
CATSGMSGGWDTEAFF
>NA|TRBJ2-1|NA|TRBV19
TGTGCCAGTAGTATTCGCGCAGCCAAGAGCTCCTACAATGAGCAGTTCTTC
CASSIRAAKSSYNEQFF
>NA|TRBJ2-1|NA|TRBV24-1
TGTGCCACCAGTGGTCCACAGGGAAGCTCCTACAATGAGCAGTTCTTC
CATSGPQGSSYNEQFF
>NA|TRBJ2-7|TRBD1|TRBV7-6
TGTGCCAGCAGCTTAGACAGGGGGCTGTCCGAGCAGTACTTC
CASSLDRGLSEQYF
>NA|TRBJ1-1|NA|TRBV10-2
TGCGCCAGCAGTGAAGGGGGAGGAGAGACTGAAGCTTTCTTT
CASSEGGGETEAFF
>NA|TRBJ2-1|TRBD1|TRBV2
TGTGCCAGCAGCTTACAGGGGGTCAGTGGGCAGTTCTTC
CASSLQGVSGQFF
>NA|TRBJ2-7|TRBD1|TRBV5-4
TGTGCCAGCAGCGGAGTCCCCGGGACAGGGGTCTCCTACGAGCAGTACTTC
CASSGVPGTGVSYEQYF
>many|TRBJ2-5|NA|TRBV5-6
TGTGCCAGCAGCTTGGAATCTTTACAAATCACCCAGTACTTC
CASSLESLQITQYF
>many|TRBJ1-4|TRBD1|TRBV5-6
TGTGCCAGCAGCTTGTCTGGATTCAACAGGGGGAGATCTAATGAAAAACTGTTTTTT
CASSLSGFNRGRSNEKLFF
>many|TRBJ1-1|NA|TRBV7-2
TGTGCCAGCAGCTTACTTTCGGGTGTAGGCACTGAAGCTTTCTTT
CASSLLSGVGTEAFF
>many|TRBJ1-1|TRBD1|TRBV28
TGTGCCAGCAGTTCCCCGACAGGGGAAGTTTCGGAAGCTTTCTTT
CASSSPTGEVSEAFF
>NA|TRBJ1-5|NA|TRBV2
TGTGCCAGCATGGGACCCGGAATGCCCCAGCATTTT
CASMGPGMPQHF
>many|TRBJ1-1|NA|TRBV10-1
TGCGCCAGCAGTGAGGGGGTCTTGAGGGACACTGAAGCTTTCTTT
CASSEGVLRDTEAFF
>many|TRBJ1-5|NA|TRBV19
TGTGCCAGTGGGATAACGGGGACACCCTTTGGCAATCAGCCCCAGCATTTT
CASGITGTPFGNQPQHF
>many|TRBJ1-5|TRBD1|TRBV7-2
TGTGCCAGCAGCCCCGGACAGGGCAATCAGCCCCAGCATTTT
CASSPGQGNQPQHF
>NA|TRBJ2-7|TRBD2|TRBV15
TGTGCCACCAGCAGAGGGTCGGCGGGGGGGGACTACGAGCAGTACTTC
CATSRGSAGGDYEQYF
>many|TRBJ2-7|TRBD2|TRBV20-1
TGCAGTGCTAGAGATTTTAGCGGGGACTCGCAGTACTTC
CSARDFSGDSQYF
>NA|TRBJ2-5|TRBD1|TRBV19
TGTGCCAGCAGCTTAAGACAGGGGGCGCAGTACTTC
CASSLRQGAQYF